This passage covers 27 T cell receptor beta chains from one sample sequenced in a study of metastatic and nonmetastatic thyroid tumors. TCRdb used MiXCR to call clones anew from the PCR reads. The repertoire holds 20,000 to 25,000 clones, with roughly 15% as singletons. None of the patients had undergone any treatment ahead of thyroid surgery. Sequencing used tumor tissue. The receptors come from a female donor with papillary thyroid cancer or a benign thyroid nodule (not recorded which). Some clones in this sample may be carry-over from other donors' samples.

This clone is labeled medium-sized. The J gene is TRBJ2-7, the V gene TRBV3-1, with TRBD1 matching 9 bases. CDR1 is LGHDT and CDR2 is YNNKEL in the germline V gene (reference sequence). After removal of 4 bases from V and 0 bases from J, the junction contained 10 bases not matched to a gene. The CDR3 spans 17 residues. CDR3 in DNA: TGTGCCAGCAGCCCATACCTAACGACAGGGGGCTCCTACGAGCAGTACTTC. Protein: CASSPYLTTGGSYEQYF.

By share of the sample, this clone is medium-sized (0.01 to 0.1%). The chain uses TRBV5-1 and TRBJ2-5, with 7 bases that match TRBD2. The germline gives CDR1 SGHRS, CDR2 YFSETQ. The CDR3 totals 16 residues. After removal of 3 bases from V and 0 bases from J, the junction contained 8 bases not matched to a gene. CDR3 in amino acids: CASSSIAGGNQETQYF. The CDR3 bases are TGCGCCAGCAGCTCCATAGCGGGTGGGAACCAAGAGACCCAGTACTTC.

This clone was counted between two and nine times. The chain combines TRBV28 with TRBJ2-1; possible D gene TRBD2, 6 bases. V dropped 4 bases and J dropped 4 bases, with 14 bases sitting between them. The germline gives CDR1 MDHEN, CDR2 SYDVKM. The CDR3 loop spans 15 amino acids. CDR3 nucleotides: TGTGCCAGCAGTTACGGGACTCCCAGTTACAATGAGCAGTTCTTC. Amino acid sequence: CASSYGTPSYNEQFF.

About this clone itself: An end of the junction does not agree with germline; a read error may underlie this. Different DNA sequences within this sample yield the same CDR3. The chain links TRBV5-4 to TRBJ2-7; 13 bases match TRBD2. The CDR3 sequence is 16 residues long. CDR1 and CDR2 from the germline V gene are SGHNT and YYREEE (reference sequence). The CDR3 sequence is CASSPTSGRAEYEQYF. The CDR3 DNA reads TGTGCCAGCAGTCCTACTAGCGGGAGGGCCGAGTACGAACAGTACTTC.

This clone was observed at least ten times. The rearrangement links TRBV2 to TRBJ2-3; D ambiguous. With 4 bases removed from V and 1 base from J, the gap between germline ends came to 9 bases. CDR1 and CDR2 (germline): SNHLY, FYNNEI. The CDR3 totals 14 residues. The CDR3, as DNA: TGTGCCAGCAGTGCAGAGGCGCGCACAGATACGCAGTATTTT. It translates to CASSAEARTDTQYF.

Points on this clone: This may be a read error: a much more frequent sequence differs by one nucleotide. The V gene is TRBV18, the J gene TRBJ1-4; no clear D gene. This CDR3 has 13 amino acids. CDR1 is KGHSH and CDR2 is LQKENI in the germline V gene. The CDR3 here is CAGSPLGKGKLFF. The CDR3 DNA reads as TGTGCCGGCTCACCGTTGGGGAAGGGAAAACTGTTTTTT.

This clone was seen ten or more times. The J gene is TRBJ1-4, the V gene TRBV5-1; 12 nucleotides line up with TRBD1. V trimming: 3 bases; J trimming: 4 bases; junction bases outside the gene matches: 7. Germline V gives CDR1 SGHRS, CDR2 YFSETQ. This CDR3 is 17 amino acids long. CDR3 in DNA: TGCGCCAGCAGCTCGGGACAGGGGGCCGGTAATAATGAAAAACTGTTTTTT. Its translation: CASSSGQGAGNNEKLFF.

This clone was seen many times. The chain uses TRBV20-1 and TRBJ1-5; a possible D gene is TRBD1 (5 bases). CDR3 size: 13 residues. Germline values: CDR1 DFQATT, CDR2 SNEGSKA (reference sequence). Trimming left V 0 bases short and J 6 bases short, with 9 bases between. This CDR3 reads CSARDPQGQPQHF. The CDR3 region has the DNA TGCAGTGCTAGAGATCCCCAGGGTCAGCCCCAGCATTTT.

This clone has at least ten counts. The gene calls are TRBV5-4 and TRBJ1-2; D unclear. This CDR3 is built from 14 residues. Trimming shortened V by 3 bases and J by 3 bases, and 12 bases separated the two germline ends. Germline CDR1 reads SGHNT; CDR2 reads YYREEE (reference sequence). As DNA, the CDR3 is TGTGCCAGCAGCTCGAATGTGGAGGACTATGGCTACACCTTC. It specifies CASSSNVEDYGYTF.

The rearrangement links TRBV28 to TRBJ1-1; weak D call: TRBD1 (6 bases). CDR3 length: 13 amino acids. V lost 6 bases and J lost 5, with 13 bases in between. Looked up from germline, CDR1 is MDHEN and CDR2 is SYDVKM. CDR3 coding DNA: TGTGCCAGCAGGCGACAGGTCCTAACTGAAGCTTTCTTT. Amino acids: CASRRQVLTEAFF.

The chain has TRBV12-5 and TRBJ1-2; TRBD1 agrees at 7 bases. The V gene's germline CDR1 is LGHNT and CDR2 FRNRAP. The V segment lost 6 bases and the J segment 10 bases; nucleotides outside the gene matches: 20. The CDR3 has 16 residues. The CDR3 sequence is CASGAGDSPYWAFYTF. The CDR3 DNA reads as TGTGCTAGTGGGGCAGGGGACAGTCCCTATTGGGCGTTCTACACCTTC.

This clone has a count of ten or more. The chain recombines TRBV11-2 with TRBJ1-1, with D uncertain. CDR1 and CDR2 from the germline V gene are SGHAT and FQNNGV. The CDR3 is 15 amino acids. The V gene lost 7 bases and the J gene lost 3 bases, with 18 bases spanning the gap. CDR3 protein: CASKLRETDYTEAFF. For the CDR3, the DNA is TGTGCCAGCAAATTAAGGGAGACGGACTACACTGAAGCTTTCTTT.

This clone has ten or more counts. The rearrangement joins TRBV6-1 to TRBJ2-2, with no clear D. The germline CDR1 and CDR2 sequences are MNHNS and SASEGT. The V gene lost 11 bases and the J gene lost 2 bases, with 12 bases spanning the gap. The CDR3 runs 13 residues. The chain's CDR3 is CAGRGPNTGELFF. CDR3 bases: TGTGCCGGCCGAGGACCTAACACCGGGGAGCTGTTTTTT.

This clone was recorded many times. Just one base apart from a much larger clone, this may be a read error. CDR3 loop: CASSTGQGDNQPRHF. The CDR3 nucleotides read TGTGCCAGCAGCACAGGACAGGGGGACAATCAGCCCCGGCATTTT. The gene calls are TRBV6-1 and TRBJ1-5; 10 positions match TRBD1. The CDR3 runs 15 residues. Germline V lookup: CDR1 MNHNS, CDR2 SASEGT.

This clone was counted ten times or more. The chain couples TRBV20-1 to TRBJ2-5, with D possibly TRBD1 on 6 matching bases. V dropped 3 bases and J dropped 4 bases, with 12 bases sitting between them. In germline, CDR1 is DFQATT, CDR2 SNEGSKA (reference sequence). This CDR3 comprises 13 residues. The CDR3 loop reads CSASDRGGETQYF. Here the CDR3 DNA reads TGCAGTGCTAGCGATCGAGGGGGAGAGACCCAGTACTTC.

The sample holds many counts of this clone. The rearrangement links TRBV7-2 to TRBJ2-5; either TRBD1 or TRBD2 may fit D (5 bases each). V shed 3 bases and J shed 2 bases, with 10 bases lying between them. The CDR3 is 14 amino acids. From germline, CDR1 is SGHTA and CDR2 FQGNSA. Written as DNA, the CDR3 is TGTGCCAGCAGCTTGGGACCACAACAAGAGACCCAGTACTTC. Its translation is CASSLGPQQETQYF.

This clone was seen more than once but under ten times. The rearrangement joins TRBV29-1 to TRBJ2-1, with D perhaps matching TRBD1 (5 bases). The CDR3 has 14 residues. V lost 2 bases to trimming and J lost 4 bases, with 12 bases between them. CDR1 is SQVTM, CDR2 ANQGSEA, per germline. CDR3 in amino acids: CSVESQRQYNEQFF. DNA of the CDR3: TGCAGCGTTGAATCCCAGAGACAGTACAATGAGCAGTTCTTC.

In its sample, this clone was seen many times. The gene calls are TRBV5-1 and TRBJ1-4, with 7 bases matching TRBD1. The CDR3 is 14 amino acids. Germline V lookup: CDR1 SGHRS, CDR2 YFSETQ. The V and J ends lost 0 bases and 7 bases, in that order; junction bases with no gene match: 3. The CDR3 region is CASSLARGREKLFF. The CDR3 DNA sequence: TGCGCCAGCAGCTTGGCAAGGGGGCGTGAAAAACTGTTTTTT.

This clone was seen many times. The chain links TRBV5-1 to TRBJ2-7; the D gene is possibly TRBD2 (5 bases). The CDR3 sequence is 16 residues long. Trimming removed 4 bases at V and 4 bases at J, with 21 bases between. Looked up from germline, CDR1 is SGHRS and CDR2 is YFSETQ. CDR3 residues: CASSPGGGRLAYEQYF. The CDR3 coding sequence is TGCGCCAGCAGCCCGGGCGGCGGAAGGTTAGCGTACGAGCAGTACTTC.

This clone was detected many times. This chain links TRBV4-2 with TRBJ2-1; TRBD1 is a possible D gene (7 bases). V shed 1 base and J shed 8 bases, with 18 bases lying between them. CDR1 is LGHNA and CDR2 is YNFKEQ in the germline V gene. The CDR3 runs 16 residues. This CDR3 is CASSQVPGGIGDEQFF. In DNA form, the CDR3 reads TGTGCCAGCAGCCAAGTACCAGGGGGGATAGGGGATGAGCAGTTCTTC.

V gene TRBV5-1 combines with J gene TRBJ2-7; 10 nucleotides match TRBD2. CDR1 is SGHRS, CDR2 YFSETQ, per germline. The CDR3 sequence is 18 residues long. Germline trimming cut 1 base from V and 4 bases from J; bases unmatched to any gene: 14. The CDR3 loop reads CASSLLPSTSGNPYEQYF. The CDR3 DNA reads as TGCGCCAGCAGCTTGTTGCCCTCCACTAGCGGGAATCCTTACGAGCAGTACTTC. The variable domain in full, completed from reference TRBV5-1 and TRBJ2-7, reads KAGVTQTPRYLIKTRGQQVTLSCSPISGHRSVSWYQQTPGQGLQFLFEYFSETQRNKGNFPGRFSGRQFSNSRSEMNVSTLELGDSALYLCASSLLPSTSGNPYEQYFGPGTRLTVT.

CDR3 region: CASSRTGFSYEQYV. The CDR3 DNA reads as TGTGCCAGCAGTCGTACAGGGTTCTCCTACGAGCAGTACGTC. The chain links TRBV27 to TRBJ2-7; D is perhaps TRBD1 (6 bases). Trimming shortened V by 5 bases and J by 0 bases, and 11 bases separated the two germline ends. Germline-derived CDR1 and CDR2 are MNHEY and SMNVEV (reference sequence). This CDR3 is built from 14 residues.

The sample holds many counts of this clone. The chain has TRBV20-1 and TRBJ2-7; D not certain. The CDR3 is 14 amino acids. V gave up 6 bases and J gave up 4 bases, with 19 bases separating them. From germline, CDR1 is DFQATT and CDR2 SNEGSKA (reference sequence). CDR3 DNA: TGCAGTGCCAACCCCGGTAGCAGCCAGTACGAGCAGTACTTC. Translation: CSANPGSSQYEQYF.

This clone was found a few times. The J gene is TRBJ2-7, the V gene TRBV28; 8 bases are a match to TRBD1. This CDR3 has 14 amino acids. J gave up 4 bases and V 3 bases, and 5 bases lay outside the gene matches. Germline V lookup: CDR1 MDHEN, CDR2 SYDVKM. The CDR3 spells CASSLTGDQYEQYF. CDR3 sequence (DNA): TGTGCCAGCAGTTTGACAGGGGACCAGTACGAGCAGTACTTC.

The table lists this clone with many counts. This chain uses TRBV20-1 with TRBJ1-2; the D gene is possibly TRBD1 (5 bases). Deletions cut 0 bases from V and 4 bases from J, with 9 bases between. This CDR3 spans 13 amino acids. The V gene's germline CDR1 is DFQATT and CDR2 SNEGSKA (reference sequence). The CDR3 sequence is CSARDARGYGYTF. In DNA form, the CDR3 reads TGCAGTGCTAGAGATGCGAGGGGCTATGGCTACACCTTC.

This clone has at least ten counts. This chain links TRBV7-2 with TRBJ2-5; 10 positions agree with TRBD2. V gave up 3 bases and J gave up 5 bases; unmatched junction bases: 6. Germline V lookup: CDR1 SGHTA, CDR2 FQGNSA. This CDR3 contains 15 residues. The CDR3 loop reads CASSFQRGGGETQYF. CDR3 DNA sequence: TGTGCCAGCAGCTTCCAGCGGGGGGGCGGGGAGACCCAGTACTTC.

The table lists this clone with many counts. CDR3 sequence: CASSLKDLRGANVLTF. CDR3 bases: TGTGCCAGCAGCTTAAAGGACTTAAGAGGGGCCAACGTCCTGACTTTC. The chain carries TRBV5-6 and TRBJ2-6; D is possibly TRBD2 (5 bases). CDR1 and CDR2 (germline): SGHDT, YYEEEE. The CDR3 spans 16 residues. V lost 2 bases and J lost 4, with 13 bases in between. Filled out from reference TRBV5-6 and TRBJ2-6, the complete variable domain reads DAGVTQSPTHLIKTRGQQVTLRCSPKSGHDTVSWYQQALGQGPQFIFQYYEEEERQRGNFPDRFSGHQFPNYSSELNVNALLLGDSALYLCASSLKDLRGANVLTFGAGSRLTVL.